This T cell receptor (beta chain) was identified during a study of vaccination effects on CD4 cells after COVID-19. General study results and limits: Healthy vaccinees' vaccine-induced clones included only 1 of 255 that recognized common cold coronaviruses. By a late point after vaccination, infection- and vaccine-induced clones had shrunk markedly through clonal contraction.

CDR3 length equals 13 residues. In germline, CDR1 is ENHRY, CDR2 SYGVKD. V was pared by 6 bases and J by 4 bases, with 12 bases between. The table came from immunoSEQ multiplex PCR; TCRdb's copy has only in-frame clones and leaves some out. Among 35,000 to 50,000 clones listed, roughly 70% were seen once. Concerning this clone itself: The antigen remains undetermined.

Sequencing was preceded by expansion of antigen-specific CD4+ T cells with viral peptide pools in the ViraFEST assay. CD4+ T cell isolation took place after 10 days of culture. Each vaccine recipient was nucleocapsid antibody negative and had no prior SARS-CoV-2 infection. Each well held about 2 million PBMC cultured with around 10 ug/ml peptides and 8.5 to 10 IU/ml IL-2. On both days 3 and 7, half of the culture medium was replaced with IL-2 medium. This TCR was recovered from a human donor who received a COVID-19 vaccine. Here the sequenced sample was CD4+ T cells from PBMCs cultured with HCoV-OC43 spike peptides, taken before COVID-19 vaccination. Subset indicated: HCoV-OC43 spike overlapping peptide pool stimulation. The chain employs TRBV10-3 and TRBJ2-5, with a possible D match to TRBD2 (6 bases). CDR3 region: CAIREGSGETQYF. As DNA, the CDR3 is TGTGCCATCAGGGAGGGTAGTGGAGAGACCCAGTACTTC.